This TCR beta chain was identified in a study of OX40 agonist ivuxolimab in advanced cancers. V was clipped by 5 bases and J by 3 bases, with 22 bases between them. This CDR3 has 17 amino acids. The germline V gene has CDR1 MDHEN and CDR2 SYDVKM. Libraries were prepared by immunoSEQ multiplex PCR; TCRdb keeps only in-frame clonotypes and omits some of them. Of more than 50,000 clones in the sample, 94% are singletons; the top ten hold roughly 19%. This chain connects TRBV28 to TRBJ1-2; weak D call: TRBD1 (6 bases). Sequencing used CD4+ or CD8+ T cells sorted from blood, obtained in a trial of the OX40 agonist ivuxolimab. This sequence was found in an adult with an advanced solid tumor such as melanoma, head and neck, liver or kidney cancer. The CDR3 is CASSPPTQGTRYYGYTF. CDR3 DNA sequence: TGTGCCAGCAGTCCCCCGACCCAGGGGACAAGGTACTATGGCTACACCTTC.